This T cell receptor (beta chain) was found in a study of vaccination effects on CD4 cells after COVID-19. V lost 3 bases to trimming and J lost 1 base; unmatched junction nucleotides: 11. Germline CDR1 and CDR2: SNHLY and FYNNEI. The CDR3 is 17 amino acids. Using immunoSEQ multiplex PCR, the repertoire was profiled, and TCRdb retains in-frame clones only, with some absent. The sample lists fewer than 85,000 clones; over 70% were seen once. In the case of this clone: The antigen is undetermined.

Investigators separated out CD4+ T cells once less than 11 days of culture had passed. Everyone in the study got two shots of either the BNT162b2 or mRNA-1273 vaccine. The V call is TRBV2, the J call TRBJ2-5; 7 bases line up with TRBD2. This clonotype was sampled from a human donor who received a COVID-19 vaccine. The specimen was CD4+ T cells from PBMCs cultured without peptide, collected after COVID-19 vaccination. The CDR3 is CASSEEAWRGFQETQYF. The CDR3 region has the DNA TGTGCCAGCAGTGAGGAGGCCTGGCGGGGGTTCCAAGAGACCCAGTACTTC.